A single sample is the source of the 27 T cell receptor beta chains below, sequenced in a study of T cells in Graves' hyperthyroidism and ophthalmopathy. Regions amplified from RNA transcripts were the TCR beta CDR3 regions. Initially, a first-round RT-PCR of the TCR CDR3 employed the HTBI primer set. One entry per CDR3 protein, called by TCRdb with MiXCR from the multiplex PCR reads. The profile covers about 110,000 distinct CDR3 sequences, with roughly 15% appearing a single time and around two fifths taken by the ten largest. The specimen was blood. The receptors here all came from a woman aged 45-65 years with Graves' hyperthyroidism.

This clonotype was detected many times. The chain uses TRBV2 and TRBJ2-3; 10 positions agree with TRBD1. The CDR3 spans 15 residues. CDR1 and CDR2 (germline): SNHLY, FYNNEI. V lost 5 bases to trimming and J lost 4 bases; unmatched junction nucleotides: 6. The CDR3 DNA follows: TGTGCCAGCAGTACCGGGACAGGGGTCGCAGATACGCAGTATTTT. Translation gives CASSTGTGVADTQYF.

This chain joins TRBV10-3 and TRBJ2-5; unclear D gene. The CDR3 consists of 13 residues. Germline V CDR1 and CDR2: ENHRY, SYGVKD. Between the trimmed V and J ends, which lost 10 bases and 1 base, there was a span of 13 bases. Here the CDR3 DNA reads TGTGCCACCCAGACAAAATTCCAAGAGACCCAGTACTTC. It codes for CATQTKFQETQYF.

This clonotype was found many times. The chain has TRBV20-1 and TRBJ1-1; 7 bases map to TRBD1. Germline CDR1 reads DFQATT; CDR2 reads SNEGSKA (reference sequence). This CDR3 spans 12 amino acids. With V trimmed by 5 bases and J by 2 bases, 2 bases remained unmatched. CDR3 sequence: CSARQGNTEAFF. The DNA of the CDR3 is TGCAGTGCTCGACAGGGAAACACTGAAGCTTTCTTT.

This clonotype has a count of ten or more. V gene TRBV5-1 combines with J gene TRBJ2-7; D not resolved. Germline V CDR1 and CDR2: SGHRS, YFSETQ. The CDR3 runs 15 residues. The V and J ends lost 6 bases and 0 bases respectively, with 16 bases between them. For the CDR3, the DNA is TGCGCCAGCACTCCGGGCCAATTAAACTCCTACGAGCAGTACTTC. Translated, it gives CASTPGQLNSYEQYF.

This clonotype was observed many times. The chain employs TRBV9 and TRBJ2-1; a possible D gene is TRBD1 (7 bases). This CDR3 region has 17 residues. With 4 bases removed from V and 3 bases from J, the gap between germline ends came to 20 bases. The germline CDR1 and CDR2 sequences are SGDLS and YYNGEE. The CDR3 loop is CASSSRGRGRDYNEQFF. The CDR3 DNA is TGTGCCAGCAGCTCCCGCGGAAGGGGGCGGGACTACAATGAGCAGTTCTTC.

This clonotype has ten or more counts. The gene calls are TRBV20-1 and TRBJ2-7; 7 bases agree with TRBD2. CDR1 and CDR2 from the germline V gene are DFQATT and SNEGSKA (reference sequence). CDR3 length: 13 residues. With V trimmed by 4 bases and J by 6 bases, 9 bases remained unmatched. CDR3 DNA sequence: TGCAGTGCTATTGGGAGGGCCTTCGGCGAGCAGTACTTC. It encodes CSAIGRAFGEQYF.

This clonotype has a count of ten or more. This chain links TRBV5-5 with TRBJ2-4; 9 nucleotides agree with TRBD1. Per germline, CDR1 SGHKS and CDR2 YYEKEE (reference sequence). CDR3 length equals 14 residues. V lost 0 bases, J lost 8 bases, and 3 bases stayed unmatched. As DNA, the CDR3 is TGTGCCAGCAGCTTGGAGGACAGGGGCCACATTCAGTACTTC. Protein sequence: CASSLEDRGHIQYF.

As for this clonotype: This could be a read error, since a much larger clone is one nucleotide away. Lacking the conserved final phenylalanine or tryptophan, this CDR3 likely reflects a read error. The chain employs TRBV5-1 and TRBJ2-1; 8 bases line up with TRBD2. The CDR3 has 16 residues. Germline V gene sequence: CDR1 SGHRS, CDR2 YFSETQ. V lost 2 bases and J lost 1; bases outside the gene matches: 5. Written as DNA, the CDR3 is TGCGCCAGCAGCTTTTTAGCGGGGTCGTCCTACAATGAGCAGTTCTGC. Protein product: CASSFLAGSSYNEQFC.

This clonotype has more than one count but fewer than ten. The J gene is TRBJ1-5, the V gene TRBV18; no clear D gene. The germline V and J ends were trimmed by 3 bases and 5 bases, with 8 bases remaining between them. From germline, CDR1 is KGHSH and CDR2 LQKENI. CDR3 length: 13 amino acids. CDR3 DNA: TGTGCCAGCTCACCGGGTCGGGATCAGCCCCAGCATTTT. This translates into CASSPGRDQPQHF.

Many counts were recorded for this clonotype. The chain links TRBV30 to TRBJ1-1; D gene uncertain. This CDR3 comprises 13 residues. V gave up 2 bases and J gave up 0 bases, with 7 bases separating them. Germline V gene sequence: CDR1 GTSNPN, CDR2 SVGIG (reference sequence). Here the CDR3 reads CAWSPGMNTEAFF. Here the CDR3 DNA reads TGTGCCTGGAGTCCGGGGATGAACACTGAAGCTTTCTTT.

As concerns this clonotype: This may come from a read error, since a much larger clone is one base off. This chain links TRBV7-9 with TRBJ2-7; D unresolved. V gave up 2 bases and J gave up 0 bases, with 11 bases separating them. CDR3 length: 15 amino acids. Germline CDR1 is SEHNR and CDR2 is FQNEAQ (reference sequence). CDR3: CASSLSRGSSYEQYF. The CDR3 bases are TGTGCCAGCAGCTTATCACGAGGAAGCTCCTACGAGCAGTACTTC.

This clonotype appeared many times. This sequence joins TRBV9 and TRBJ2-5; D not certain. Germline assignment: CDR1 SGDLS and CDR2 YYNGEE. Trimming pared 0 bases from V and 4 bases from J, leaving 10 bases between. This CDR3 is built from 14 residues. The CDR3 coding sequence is TGTGCCAGCAGCGTAGATCTGGGATTAGAGACCCAGTACTTC. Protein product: CASSVDLGLETQYF.

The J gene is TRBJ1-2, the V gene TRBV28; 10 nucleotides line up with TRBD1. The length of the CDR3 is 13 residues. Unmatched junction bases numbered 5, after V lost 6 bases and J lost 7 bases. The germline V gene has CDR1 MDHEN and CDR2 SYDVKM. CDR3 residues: CASSRQGARGYTF. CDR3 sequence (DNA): TGTGCCAGCAGCCGACAGGGGGCTCGTGGCTACACCTTC.

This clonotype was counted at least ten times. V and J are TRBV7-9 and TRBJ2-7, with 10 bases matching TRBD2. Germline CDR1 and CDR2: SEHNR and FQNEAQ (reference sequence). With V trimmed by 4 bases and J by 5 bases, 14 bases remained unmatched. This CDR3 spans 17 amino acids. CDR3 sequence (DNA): TGTGCCAGCAGCTCGACAACGGCCGGGACTAGCGCCCACGAGCAGTACTTC. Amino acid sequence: CASSSTTAGTSAHEQYF.

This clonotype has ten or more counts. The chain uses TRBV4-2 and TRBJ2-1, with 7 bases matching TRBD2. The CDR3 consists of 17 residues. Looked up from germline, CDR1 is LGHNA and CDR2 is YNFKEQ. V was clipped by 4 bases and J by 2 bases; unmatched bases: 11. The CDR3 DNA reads TGTGCCAGCAGCCGAGTTGTAGGCGGGAGTGCCTACAATGAGCAGTTCTTC. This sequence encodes CASSRVVGGSAYNEQFF.

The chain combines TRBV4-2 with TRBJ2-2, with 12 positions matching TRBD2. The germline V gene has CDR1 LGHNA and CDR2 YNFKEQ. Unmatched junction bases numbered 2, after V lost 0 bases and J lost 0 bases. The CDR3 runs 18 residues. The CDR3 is CASSQEGLAGSNTGELFF. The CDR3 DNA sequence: TGTGCCAGCAGCCAAGAAGGACTAGCGGGATCGAACACCGGGGAGCTGTTTTTT.

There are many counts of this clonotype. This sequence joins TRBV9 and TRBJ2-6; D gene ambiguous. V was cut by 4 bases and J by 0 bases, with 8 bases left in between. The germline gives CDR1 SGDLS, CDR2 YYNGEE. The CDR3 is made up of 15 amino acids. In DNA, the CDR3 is TGTGCCAGCAGCCCCAGACGCTCTGGGGCCAACGTCCTGACTTTC. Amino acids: CASSPRRSGANVLTF.

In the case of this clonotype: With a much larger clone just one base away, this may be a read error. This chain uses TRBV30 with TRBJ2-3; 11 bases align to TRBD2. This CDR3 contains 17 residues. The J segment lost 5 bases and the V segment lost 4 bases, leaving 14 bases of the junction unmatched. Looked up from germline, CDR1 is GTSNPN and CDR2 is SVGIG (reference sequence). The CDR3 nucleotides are TGTGCCTGGACCACGGAATTACTAGCGGGAGTGTTAGATACGCAGTATTTT. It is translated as CAWTTELLAGVLDTQYF.

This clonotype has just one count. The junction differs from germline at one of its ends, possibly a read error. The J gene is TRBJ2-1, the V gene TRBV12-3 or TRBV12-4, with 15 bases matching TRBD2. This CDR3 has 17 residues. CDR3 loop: CASTSGTSGRRTRERFF. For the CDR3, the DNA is TGTGCCAGCACCTCCGGGACTAGCGGGAGGCGGACAAGAGAGCGGTTCTTC.

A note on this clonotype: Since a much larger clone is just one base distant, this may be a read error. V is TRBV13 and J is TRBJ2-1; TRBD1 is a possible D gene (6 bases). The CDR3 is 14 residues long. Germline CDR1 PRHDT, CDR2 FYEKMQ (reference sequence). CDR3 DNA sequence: TGCGCCAGCGGCCTAGGACAGACCTACAATGAGCAGTTCTTC. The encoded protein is CASGLGQTYNEQFF. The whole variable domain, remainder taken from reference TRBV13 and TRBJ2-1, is AAGVIQSPRHLIKEKRETATLKCYPIPRHDTVYWYQQGPGQDPQFLISFYEKMQSDKGSIPDRFSAQQFSDYHSELNMSSLELGDSALYFCASGLGQTYNEQFFGPGTRLTVL.

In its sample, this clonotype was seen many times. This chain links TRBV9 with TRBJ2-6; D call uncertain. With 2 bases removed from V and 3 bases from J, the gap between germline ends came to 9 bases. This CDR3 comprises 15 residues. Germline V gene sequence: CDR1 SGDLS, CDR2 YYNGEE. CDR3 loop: CASSVGSLGANVLTF. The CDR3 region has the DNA TGTGCCAGCAGCGTCGGGTCTCTTGGGGCCAACGTCCTGACTTTC.

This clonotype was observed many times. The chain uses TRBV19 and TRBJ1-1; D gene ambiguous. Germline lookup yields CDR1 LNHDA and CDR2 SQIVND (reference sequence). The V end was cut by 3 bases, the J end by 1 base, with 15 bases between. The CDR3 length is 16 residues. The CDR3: CASSIKSTSRNTEAFF. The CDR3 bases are TGTGCCAGTAGTATCAAATCGACAAGCCGGAACACTGAAGCTTTCTTT.

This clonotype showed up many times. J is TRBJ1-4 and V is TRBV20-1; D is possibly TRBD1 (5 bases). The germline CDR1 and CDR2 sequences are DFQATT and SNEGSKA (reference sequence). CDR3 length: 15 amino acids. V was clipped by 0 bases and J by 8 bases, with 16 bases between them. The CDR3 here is CSARDRYQGGEKLFF. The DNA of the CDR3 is TGCAGTGCTAGAGATCGGTACCAGGGTGGGGAAAAACTGTTTTTT.

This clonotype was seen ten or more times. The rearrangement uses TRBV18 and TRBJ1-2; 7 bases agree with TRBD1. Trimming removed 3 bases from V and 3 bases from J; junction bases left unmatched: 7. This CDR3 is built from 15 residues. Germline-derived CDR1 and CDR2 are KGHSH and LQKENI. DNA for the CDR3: TGTGCCAGCTCACCGTACCAGGGGGGTGACTATGGCTACACCTTC. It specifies CASSPYQGGDYGYTF.

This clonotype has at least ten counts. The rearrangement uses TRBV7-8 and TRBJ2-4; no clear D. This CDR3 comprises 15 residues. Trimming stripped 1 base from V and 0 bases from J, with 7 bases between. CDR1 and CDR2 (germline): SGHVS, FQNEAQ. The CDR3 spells CASSLEVEAKNIQYF. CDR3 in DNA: TGTGCCAGCAGCTTAGAGGTGGAAGCCAAAAACATTCAGTACTTC.

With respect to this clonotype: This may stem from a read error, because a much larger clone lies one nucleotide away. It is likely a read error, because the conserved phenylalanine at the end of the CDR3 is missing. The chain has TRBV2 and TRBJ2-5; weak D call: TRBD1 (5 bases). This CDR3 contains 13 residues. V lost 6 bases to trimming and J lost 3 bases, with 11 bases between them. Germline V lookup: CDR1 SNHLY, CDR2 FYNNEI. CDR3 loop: CASSTPTEETQYL. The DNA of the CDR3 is TGTGCCAGCAGCACACCGACAGAAGAGACCCAGTACCTC.

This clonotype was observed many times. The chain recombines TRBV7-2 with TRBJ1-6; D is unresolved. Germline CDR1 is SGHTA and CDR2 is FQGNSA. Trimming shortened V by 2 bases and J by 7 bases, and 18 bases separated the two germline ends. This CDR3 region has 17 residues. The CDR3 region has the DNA TGTGCCAGCAGCTTATTCCCTTCGGCCCCGGCGAATTCACCCCTCCACTTT. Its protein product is CASSLFPSAPANSPLHF.